This T cell receptor (beta chain) appears in the sequencing data of a study of shared clonotypes between healthy human individuals. Turning to the study itself: Each donor had three CD4 naive, three CD4 memory, two CD8 naive and one CD8 memory plate. Study results and caveats: With a few donors compared, roughly 4.9% of naive CD4 clonotypes were shared. Richness estimates generally favored naive over memory subsets.

Sequencing was performed with immunoSEQ multiplex PCR; in TCRdb, only in-frame clones are kept and a portion is missing. The repertoire consists of some 1,400,000 clones, with around 95% occurring once and the leading ten covering roughly 1.1%. On this clone: What it binds is unknown. One end of the junction is discordant with germline, which a read error may explain.

The study separated CD4+ cells into CD45RA+ naive and CD45RA-negative memory subsets. The germline V gene encodes CDR1 SEHNR and CDR2 FQNEAQ (reference sequence). The length of the CDR3 is 15 residues. J is TRBJ2-2 and V is TRBV7-9, with a weak D call TRBD2 (6 bases). The sequenced sample was naive CD4+ T cells sorted from blood. The subset denotes: CD45RA+ positively selected. The origin of this receptor is a man aged 30 to 39 in good health. The CDR3 sequence: CASSPSALNTGGLFF. The CDR3 DNA reads as TGTGCCAGCAGCCCCTCAGCCCTGAACACCGGGGGGCTGTTTTTT. Based on the CDR3 plus reference TRBV7-9 and TRBJ2-2, the full variable domain is DTGVSQNPRHKITKRGQNVTFRCDPISEHNRLYWYRQTLGQGPEFLTYFQNEAQLEKSRLLSDRFSAERPKGSFSTLEIQRTEQGDSAMYLCASSPSALNTGGLFFGEGSRLTVL.